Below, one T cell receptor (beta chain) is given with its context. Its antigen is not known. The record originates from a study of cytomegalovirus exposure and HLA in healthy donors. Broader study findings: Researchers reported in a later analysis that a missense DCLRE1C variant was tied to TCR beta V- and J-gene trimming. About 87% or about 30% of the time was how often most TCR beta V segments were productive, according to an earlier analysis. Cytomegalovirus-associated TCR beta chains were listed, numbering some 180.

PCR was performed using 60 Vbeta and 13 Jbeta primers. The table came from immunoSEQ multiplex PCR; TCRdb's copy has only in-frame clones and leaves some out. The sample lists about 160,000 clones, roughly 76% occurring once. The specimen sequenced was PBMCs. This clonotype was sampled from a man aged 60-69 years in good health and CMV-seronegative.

DNA for the CDR3: TGCGCCAGCAGCCTCGGGACAGGGCTCTACGAGCAGTACTTC. Protein: CASSLGTGLYEQYF. The rearrangement links TRBV5-1 to TRBJ2-7; TRBD1 matches 9 bases. The trim removed 4 bases at V and 3 bases at J, leaving 5 bases unmatched. The germline CDR1 and CDR2 sequences are SGHRS and YFSETQ. This CDR3 spans 14 amino acids.